Listed below are T cell receptor beta chains from one sample, sequenced in a study of cytomegalovirus exposure and HLA in healthy donors. Only in-frame clones appear in the TCRdb table, and some are missing; sequencing was by immunoSEQ multiplex PCR. Found here are 180,000 or so clones, 70% to 85% of them singletons; the top ten hold about 1.5%. The sample comprised PBMCs. Receptors originate from a man younger than 30 in good health and CMV-seronegative. CDR3s include the opening cysteine and the closing phenylalanine or tryptophan. D genes are given only for firm matches. Some rows have no size entry. The others give once, few or many, or a class for an expanded clone.

j_call,v_call,clone_size,d_call,cdr3_nt,cdr3_aa
TRBJ1-4,TRBV25-1,NA,NA,TGTGCCAGCTCGGTTAGACATAATGAAAAACTGTTTTTT,CASSVRHNEKLFF
TRBJ2-1,TRBV7-2,NA,TRBD2,TGTGCCAGCAGCAGGAGCGGGGGGGCCTACAATGAGCAGTTCTTC,CASSRSGGAYNEQFF
TRBJ1-3,TRBV5-1,few,NA,TGCGCCAGCAGCTCAGGAAGGGGAAACCCTATCTCTGGAAACACCATATATTTT,CASSSGRGNPISGNTIYF
TRBJ1-3,TRBV7-9,NA,NA,TGTGCCAGCAGCTGGGTGGAGGGCTCTGGAAACACCATATATTTT,CASSWVEGSGNTIYF
TRBJ2-1,TRBV10-3,NA,TRBD1,TGTGCCATCAGTCGGACAGGGCCCTACAATGAGCAGTTCTTC,CAISRTGPYNEQFF
TRBJ2-1,TRBV6-5,NA,NA,TGTGCCAGCAGTTACTCGACGGCGGGGCAGTTCTTC,CASSYSTAGQFF
TRBJ2-3,TRBV14,NA,TRBD2,TGTGCCAGCAGCCGGCTAGCGGGAAGCACAGATACGCAGTATTTT,CASSRLAGSTDTQYF
TRBJ2-2,TRBV7-9,NA,TRBD2,TGTGCCAGCAGCAACTCTCGACTAGCGGGAGAGGGGACCGGGGAGCTGTTTTTT,CASSNSRLAGEGTGELFF
TRBJ2-6,TRBV5-1,NA,TRBD1,TGCGCCAGCAGCTTGAGGTCAGGGGGCGATTCTGGGGCCAACGTCCTGACTTTC,CASSLRSGGDSGANVLTF
TRBJ2-1,TRBV7-2,NA,TRBD2,TGTGCCAGCAGCTTAGGACTAGCGGGAGCCTATGAGCAGTTCTTC,CASSLGLAGAYEQFF
TRBJ2-7,TRBV2,NA,NA,TGCGCCAGCATTGGGAGAGTGGGGGAGCAGTACTTC,CASIGRVGEQYF
TRBJ2-3,TRBV10-2,NA,TRBD2,TGCGCCAGCAGCGAACTAGCGGGAGGGACTCTTAGCACAGATACGCAGTATTTT,CASSELAGGTLSTDTQYF
TRBJ2-3,TRBV29-1,once,TRBD1,TGCAGCGTTGAGCCCAGACAGGGTAGCCGACTATTGGATACGCAGTATTTT,CSVEPRQGSRLLDTQYF
TRBJ1-2,TRBV28,NA,NA,TGTGCCAGCATTAAACAGGGTCCTCTTCATGGCTACACCTTC,CASIKQGPLHGYTF
TRBJ1-2,TRBV7-2,NA,NA,TGTGCCAGCAGCTCCCTCTATGGCTACACCTTC,CASSSLYGYTF
TRBJ2-7,TRBV6-5,once,TRBD1,TGTGCCAGCAGTTACGGACAGGGGGCCTACGAGCAGTACTTC,CASSYGQGAYEQYF
TRBJ1-2,TRBV10-3,NA,NA,TGTGCCATCAGTGTTGACAGCTACTATGGCTACCCCTTC,CAISVDSYYGYPF
TRBJ2-7,TRBV28,NA,NA,TGTGCCAGCAGTTTAAGAGGTCCAAACTACGAGCAGTACTTC,CASSLRGPNYEQYF
TRBJ2-7,TRBV7-3,NA,TRBD2,TGTGCCAGCAGTATCGGGGGGGGCTACGAGCAGTACTTC,CASSIGGGYEQYF
TRBJ1-5,TRBV4-2,NA,NA,TGTGCCAGCAGCCTCACCTCGGGGGGGATTCAGCCCCAGCATTTT,CASSLTSGGIQPQHF
TRBJ2-1,TRBV7-2,NA,TRBD1,TGTGCCAGCAGCTTAGCCCCCATGGGGGGACAGGAGGCCTACAATGAGCAGTTCTTC,CASSLAPMGGQEAYNEQFF
TRBJ1-3,TRBV11-2,NA,NA,TGTGCCAGCAGCTTGGGCAGGGACACCATATATTTT,CASSLGRDTIYF
TRBJ1-2,TRBV7-8,NA,TRBD1,TGTGCCAGCAGCTTCTACCCCGGGACAGGGAACTATGGCTACACCTTC,CASSFYPGTGNYGYTF
TRBJ2-5,TRBV7-2,few,TRBD1,TGTGCCAGCGACAGGGGCCTACAAGGGACCCAGTACTTC,CASDRGLQGTQYF
TRBJ1-2,TRBV2,NA,NA,TGTGCCAGCAGTGGCAGGGACTATGGCTACACCTTC,CASSGRDYGYTF
TRBJ2-5,TRBV9,NA,TRBD2,TGTGCCAGCAGCGTAAGTTTGGCGGGAGCAGAGACCCAGTACTTC,CASSVSLAGAETQYF
TRBJ1-4,TRBV7-2,NA,NA,TGTGCCAGCAGCTTGCAGGGGAAGGGGCTGCGGGCTAATGAAAAACTGTTTTTT,CASSLQGKGLRANEKLFF
TRBJ2-5,TRBV6-6,NA,TRBD2,TGTGCCAGCAGCTTAGCGGGAACTGAAGAGACCCAGTACTTC,CASSLAGTEETQYF
TRBJ2-7,TRBV7-8,NA,TRBD1,TGTGCCAGCAGGGGGGACAGGGGGCCCTACGAGCAGTACTTC,CASRGDRGPYEQYF
TRBJ2-7,TRBV5-6,once,TRBD1,TGTGCCAGCAGCTGGGGGACAGGCTACGAGCAGTACTTC,CASSWGTGYEQYF
TRBJ1-2,TRBV2,NA,TRBD1,TGTGCCAGCAGCGTGGACAGGGGAGCTAACTATGGCTACACCTTC,CASSVDRGANYGYTF
TRBJ2-7,TRBV6-6,once,NA,TGTGCCAGCAGTTACCCCGGGACTTGGCTCGACGAGCAGTACTTC,CASSYPGTWLDEQYF
TRBJ2-3,TRBV4-2,NA,TRBD2,TGTGCCAGCAGCCAACGTGGTCCCCGGACTAGCGGGGGGCCCCCCCTTAGCACAGATACGCAGTATTTT,CASSQRGPRTSGGPPLSTDTQYF
TRBJ2-1,TRBV11-3,NA,NA,TGTGCCAGCAGCCGGGCCGGGGGTGAGCAGTTCTTC,CASSRAGGEQFF
TRBJ2-2,TRBV27,NA,TRBD1,TGTGCCAGCAGTTTCGCGGGTTGGCAGGGGGTATCCGGGGAGCTGTTTTTT,CASSFAGWQGVSGELFF
TRBJ2-7,TRBV12-5,few,TRBD2,TGTGCTAGTGGTTTGGTAACCTCAACTTGGACTAGCGGGACTCGGAGCTCCTACGAGCAGTACTTC,CASGLVTSTWTSGTRSSYEQYF
TRBJ2-3,TRBV6-6,once,TRBD1,TGTGCCAGCAGTTACTCGGGGACAGGATCGGATACGCAGTATTTT,CASSYSGTGSDTQYF
TRBJ1-4,TRBV19,NA,NA,TGTGCCAGTAGTGGCGAACAGGGAACCAGAACTAATGAAAAACTGTTTTTT,CASSGEQGTRTNEKLFF
TRBJ2-3,TRBV19,NA,TRBD1,TGTGCCAGTAGTTTCGGACAGGGCCCAGATACGCAGTATTTT,CASSFGQGPDTQYF
TRBJ2-1,TRBV7-7,NA,TRBD1,TGTGCTAGCAGCCACGGACAGGGTTACAATGAGCAGTTCTTC,CASSHGQGYNEQFF
TRBJ1-1,TRBV28,many,NA,TGTGCCAGCAGTCTCCCGACAGGGAACACTGAAGCTTTCTTT,CASSLPTGNTEAFF
TRBJ2-1,TRBV11-3,NA,NA,TGTGCCAGCAGCTTGAGGGCGGGGAGCTCCTACAATGAGCAGTTCTTC,CASSLRAGSSYNEQFF